The 29 T cell receptor beta chains listed next were all sequenced from one sample in a study of response to subunit inactivated influenza vaccine. TCRdb reanalysed the RT-PCR reads using MiXCR and keeps one entry per CDR3 protein. The sample lists 750,000 to 850,000 distinct CDR3 sequences, less than 20% seen once, with approximately 11% in the top ten. Sequenced material: PBMCs from blood, taken approximately 5 days after vaccination. The receptor set was obtained from a man aged 45-65 years who received an inactivated influenza vaccine.

This clonotype was seen ten or more times. The V and J genes are TRBV11-2 and TRBJ2-7; a possible D gene is TRBD1 (5 bases). Deletions cut 4 bases from V and 3 bases from J, with 13 bases between. In germline, CDR1 is SGHAT, CDR2 FQNNGV. The CDR3 is 14 amino acids. CDR3 sequence reads: CASSSQGSLYEQYF. CDR3 in DNA: TGTGCCAGCAGCTCCCAGGGATCTCTCTACGAGCAGTACTTC. Full variable domain (missing parts from reference TRBV11-2 and TRBJ2-7): EAGVAQSPRYKIIEKRQSVAFWCNPISGHATLYWYQQILGQGPKLLIQFQNNGVVDDSQLPKDRFSAERLKGVDSTLKIQPAKLEDSAVYLCASSSQGSLYEQYFGPGTRLTVT.

This clonotype has just a few counts. The rearrangement uses TRBV5-1 and TRBJ2-7; 13 bases are shared with TRBD2. The ends lost 2 bases at V and 6 bases at J; junction bases unmatched: 5. CDR1 SGHRS and CDR2 YFSETQ come from the germline V gene. The CDR3 consists of 15 residues. The chain's CDR3 is CASSLRTSGGAEQYF. CDR3 sequence (DNA): TGCGCCAGCAGCTTACGGACTAGCGGGGGCGCCGAGCAGTACTTC.

This rearrangement joins TRBV20-1 to TRBJ1-4; TRBD1 aligns across 10 bases. The CDR3 is made up of 14 amino acids. J gave up 8 bases and V 6 bases, and 9 bases lay outside the gene matches. The germline V gene has CDR1 DFQATT and CDR2 SNEGSKA (reference sequence). The DNA for the CDR3 is TGCAGTGCAAGGACGGGACAGGGGTTCGAAAAACTGTTTTTT. It codes for CSARTGQGFEKLFF.

CDR3 sequence (DNA): TGTGCCAGCAGCTTAGACATCCATGAAGCTTTCTTT. This encodes CASSLDIHEAFF. This chain joins TRBV7-9 and TRBJ1-1; D gene unclear. CDR3 length: 12 amino acids. The germline V gene has CDR1 SEHNR and CDR2 FQNEAQ (reference sequence). The ends were cut back, 1 base at V and 7 bases at J, with 7 bases in the middle.

This clonotype has only a few counts. The chain carries TRBV20-1 and TRBJ1-1; a weak D match, TRBD1 (6 bases). Trimming removed 0 bases from V and 0 bases from J, with 8 bases in between. The CDR3 is 14 residues long. Germline CDR1 DFQATT, CDR2 SNEGSKA (reference sequence). The CDR3 sequence is CSARDTGMNTEAFF. The DNA of the CDR3 is TGCAGTGCTAGAGATACAGGGATGAACACTGAAGCTTTCTTT.

This chain connects TRBV20-1 to TRBJ1-1, with a tentative D call TRBD1 (5 bases). This CDR3 contains 13 residues. Germline V gene lookup returns CDR1 DFQATT and CDR2 SNEGSKA (reference sequence). The germline V and J ends were trimmed by 3 bases and 6 bases, with 14 bases remaining between them. DNA of the CDR3: TGCAGTGCTAGGGACACAGGTTACCCTGAAGCTTTCTTT. Its translation: CSARDTGYPEAFF.

This clonotype was recorded many times. J is TRBJ2-3 and V is TRBV9; no firm D call. The CDR3 consists of 12 residues. Trimming shortened V by 3 bases and J by 2 bases, and 4 bases separated the two germline ends. Germline loops: CDR1 SGDLS, CDR2 YYNGEE. The CDR3 protein is CASSALTDTQYF. Here the CDR3 DNA reads TGTGCCAGCAGCGCGCTCACAGATACGCAGTATTTT.

The chain employs TRBV5-1 and TRBJ1-2; the match to TRBD1 covers 7 bases. V gave up 6 bases and J gave up 2 bases; unmatched junction bases: 1. Germline loops: CDR1 SGHRS, CDR2 YFSETQ. The CDR3 has 12 residues. The CDR3 loop reads CASTDRNYGYTF. CDR3 sequence (DNA): TGCGCCAGCACGGACAGGAACTATGGCTACACCTTC. Drawing the rest from reference TRBV5-1 and TRBJ1-2, the complete variable domain is KAGVTQTPRYLIKTRGQQVTLSCSPISGHRSVSWYQQTPGQGLQFLFEYFSETQRNKGNFPGRFSGRQFSNSRSEMNVSTLELGDSALYLCASTDRNYGYTFGSGTRLTVV.

This clonotype was counted between two and nine times. This chain connects TRBV3-1 to TRBJ1-1; D unclear. CDR1 and CDR2 (germline): LGHDT, YNNKEL (reference sequence). This CDR3 comprises 16 residues. The ends were cut back, 4 bases at V and 0 bases at J, with 15 bases in the middle. The CDR3 region has the DNA TGTGCCAGCAGCCCGAACGTCGCAGGATTGAACACTGAAGCTTTCTTT. Translating gives CASSPNVAGLNTEAFF.

The chain combines TRBV5-6 with TRBJ1-2; D is uncertain. Trimming stripped 3 bases from V and 0 bases from J, with 15 bases between. CDR1 and CDR2 from the germline V gene are SGHDT and YYEEEE. The CDR3 is 16 amino acids. CDR3 sequence: CASSWEYGRANYGYTF. The CDR3 coding sequence is TGTGCCAGCAGCTGGGAGTATGGGAGAGCTAACTATGGCTACACCTTC. Drawing the rest from reference TRBV5-6 and TRBJ1-2, the complete variable domain is DAGVTQSPTHLIKTRGQQVTLRCSPKSGHDTVSWYQQALGQGPQFIFQYYEEEERQRGNFPDRFSGHQFPNYSSELNVNALLLGDSALYLCASSWEYGRANYGYTFGSGTRLTVV.

This clonotype was picked up many times. This rearrangement joins TRBV29-1 to TRBJ2-7; 8 positions match TRBD1. Germline CDR1 and CDR2: SQVTM and ANQGSEA. Germline trimming cut 6 bases from V and 2 bases from J; bases unmatched to any gene: 9. CDR3 length equals 14 residues. CDR3 in DNA: TGCAGCGTAGACAGGGGCCGACGTCCCTACGAGCAGTACTTC. Translating gives CSVDRGRRPYEQYF.

The chain employs TRBV5-1 and TRBJ2-5; no definite D call. The V gene's germline CDR1 is SGHRS and CDR2 YFSETQ. The CDR3 totals 15 residues. Deletions cut 3 bases from V and 2 bases from J, with 14 bases between. In nucleotides, the CDR3 is TGCGCCAGCAGCTCAGGCGCGACACATCAAGAGACCCAGTACTTC. Translating gives CASSSGATHQETQYF.

This clonotype was observed a few times. The rearrangement joins TRBV24-1 to TRBJ2-7, with 8 bases matching TRBD1. Germline loops: CDR1 KGHDR, CDR2 SFDVKD. The CDR3 is 15 amino acids. V lost 3 bases to trimming and J lost 2 bases; unmatched junction nucleotides: 5. The CDR3 DNA reads as TGTGCCACCAGTGATCCACAGGGGGGTCCCTACGAGCAGTACTTC. It specifies CATSDPQGGPYEQYF.

J is TRBJ1-2 and V is TRBV29-1; D may be TRBD1 (5 bases). The CDR3 consists of 13 residues. V lost 6 bases and J lost 4, with 15 bases in between. Germline lookup yields CDR1 SQVTM and CDR2 ANQGSEA. As DNA, the CDR3 is TGCAGCGTCCTCCTACGGACACCCTATGGCTACACCTTC. Encoded protein: CSVLLRTPYGYTF.

This clonotype was seen a handful of times. The V call is TRBV4-3, the J call TRBJ2-5, with TRBD2 matching 7 bases. V trimming: 4 bases; J trimming: 5 bases; junction bases outside the gene matches: 16. Germline CDR1 reads LGHNA; CDR2 reads YSLEER. This CDR3 is built from 17 residues. The CDR3 coding sequence is TGCGCCAGCAGCCCGGAGCCGGGGGGATACCTAGGGGAGACCCAGTACTTC. It codes for CASSPEPGGYLGETQYF.

The chain uses TRBV3-1 and TRBJ2-3, with 10 bases identical to TRBD1. Losses at the gene ends were 4 bases for V and 10 bases for J; bases not matched to a gene: 8. The CDR3 is 14 residues long. Per germline, CDR1 LGHDT and CDR2 YNNKEL (reference sequence). In DNA form, the CDR3 reads TGTGCCAGCAGCCCTTCAGACAGGGGGCCGGCGCAGTATTTT. Protein: CASSPSDRGPAQYF.

V usage is TRBV27 and J usage is TRBJ2-7; 8 bases agree with TRBD1. The CDR3 runs 15 residues. Trimming at V came to 6 bases and at J to 5 bases, leaving 12 bases not matched to a gene. CDR1 and CDR2 from the germline V gene are MNHEY and SMNVEV (reference sequence). The CDR3 loop is CASRPWDRPSHEQYF. Here the CDR3 DNA reads TGTGCCAGCAGGCCGTGGGACAGGCCGTCTCACGAGCAGTACTTC.

The genes are TRBV20-1 and TRBJ2-4, with a tentative D call TRBD1 (5 bases). CDR3 length: 15 residues. The germline V and J ends were trimmed by 6 bases and 8 bases, with 23 bases remaining between them. Germline lookup yields CDR1 DFQATT and CDR2 SNEGSKA (reference sequence). Written as DNA, the CDR3 is TGCAGTGCCGAGTGGGCCGAAGGGGTGGTGGACATTCAGTACTTC. It codes for CSAEWAEGVVDIQYF.

V is TRBV4-3 and J is TRBJ2-4; 10 bases align to TRBD1. Trimming removed 1 base from V and 8 bases from J; junction bases left unmatched: 5. Germline V gene data show CDR1 as LGHNA and CDR2 as YSLEER. The CDR3 runs 15 residues. The CDR3 spells CASSQARTGGDIQYF. CDR3 in DNA: TGCGCCAGCAGCCAAGCCCGGACAGGGGGGGACATTCAGTACTTC.

This CDR3 reads CASSLEVSTYNEQFF. The CDR3 DNA is TGTGCCAGCAGCTTGGAGGTTAGCACCTACAATGAGCAGTTCTTC. The genes are TRBV7-6 and TRBJ2-1; D might be TRBD2 (5 bases). V lost 3 bases to trimming and J lost 2 bases, with 11 bases between them. The germline gives CDR1 SGHVS, CDR2 FNYEAQ. This CDR3 is built from 15 residues. Variable domain in full (rest from reference TRBV7-6 and TRBJ2-1): GAGVSQSPRYKVTKRGQDVALRCDPISGHVSLYWYRQALGQGPEFLTYFNYEAQQDKSGLPNDRFSAERPEGSISTLTIQRTEQRDSAMYRCASSLEVSTYNEQFFGPGTRLTVL.

This clonotype occurred a few times. The genes are TRBV12-3 or TRBV12-4 and TRBJ2-3, with no clear D. The V end lost 6 bases, the J end lost 3 bases, and 7 bases lay between the germline ends. The CDR3 sequence is 12 residues long. CDR3 nucleotides: TGTGCCAGCAGACCCGATACAGATACGCAGTATTTT. It yields the protein CASRPDTDTQYF.

This rearrangement joins TRBV20-1 to TRBJ2-1, with 8 positions matching TRBD2. This CDR3 comprises 15 residues. V trimming: 3 bases; J trimming: 0 bases; junction bases outside the gene matches: 4. Germline loops: CDR1 DFQATT, CDR2 SNEGSKA (reference sequence). CDR3 in DNA: TGCAGTGCTAGCAGCGGGGGAGTCTCCTACAATGAGCAGTTCTTC. This gives the protein CSASSGGVSYNEQFF.

This clonotype was picked up one time. The genes are TRBV3-1 and TRBJ2-7; 9 nucleotides agree with TRBD1. The V gene end was trimmed by 6 bases and the J gene end by 5 bases; junction bases not matched to a gene: 8. The germline CDR1 and CDR2 sequences are LGHDT and YNNKEL (reference sequence). The CDR3 spans 14 residues. CDR3 region: CASSTSTGGHEQYF. CDR3 bases: TGTGCCAGCAGTACAAGTACAGGGGGCCACGAGCAGTACTTC.

For this clonotype: One junction end does not reproduce the germline sequence, and a read error may be involved. The chain combines TRBV12-3 or TRBV12-4 with TRBJ2-1; 8 bases are a match to TRBD2. The CDR3 contains 12 residues. CDR3 nucleotide sequence: TGTGCGAGCAGCGGGGGCGAAAATGAGCAGTTCTTC. Encoded protein: CASSGGENEQFF.

At least ten counts were recorded for this clonotype. The chain carries TRBV4-3 and TRBJ2-7; no reliable D call. The V gene lost 0 bases and the J gene lost 1 base, with 10 bases spanning the gap. The CDR3 spans 15 residues. CDR1 and CDR2 (germline): LGHNA, YSLEER. The CDR3: CASSQESAVSYEQYF. Here the CDR3 DNA reads TGCGCCAGCAGCCAAGAATCGGCAGTATCCTACGAGCAGTACTTC.

V gene TRBV6-2 or TRBV6-3 combines with J gene TRBJ2-1; 7 bases line up with TRBD1. Germline assignment: CDR1 MNHEY and CDR2 SVGEGT. Trimming removed 5 bases from V and 1 base from J; junction bases left unmatched: 11. This CDR3 region has 17 residues. The CDR3 DNA reads as TGTGCCAGCAGTCCCCGAGTGACGGGACAGTCCTACAATGAGCAGTTCTTC. This encodes CASSPRVTGQSYNEQFF.

This clonotype came up a few times. The rearrangement uses TRBV6-1 and TRBJ1-5; D possibly corresponds to TRBD1 (5 bases). V lost 8 bases and J 0 bases, leaving 14 bases between the germline ends. CDR3 length equals 15 residues. Per the germline V gene, CDR1 is MNHNS and CDR2 is SASEGT. CDR3: CASLQGVGSNQPQHF. DNA for the CDR3: TGTGCCAGCCTACAAGGGGTGGGTAGCAATCAGCCCCAGCATTTT.

The chain has TRBV5-4 and TRBJ2-1; a weak D match, TRBD1 (7 bases). CDR3 size: 15 residues. Germline V gives CDR1 SGHNT, CDR2 YYREEE (reference sequence). The V gene lost 3 bases and the J gene lost 5 bases, with 15 bases spanning the gap. The CDR3 here is CASSWGAGGHNEQFF. CDR3 coding DNA: TGTGCCAGCAGCTGGGGGGCAGGGGGGCACAATGAGCAGTTCTTC. The full variable domain, completed using reference TRBV5-4 and TRBJ2-1, is ETGVTQSPTHLIKTRGQQVTLRCSSQSGHNTVSWYQQALGQGPQFIFQYYREEENGRGNFPPRFSGLQFPNYSSELNVNALELDDSALYLCASSWGAGGHNEQFFGPGTRLTVL.

This clonotype was recorded at least ten times. The V and J genes are TRBV10-3 and TRBJ2-7; D gene uncertain. With 5 bases removed from V and 7 bases from J, the gap between germline ends came to 12 bases. The CDR3 is made up of 12 amino acids. Germline lookup yields CDR1 ENHRY and CDR2 SYGVKD. CDR3 region: CAISLGEGEQYF. The CDR3 DNA sequence: TGTGCCATCAGTCTTGGGGAAGGGGAGCAGTACTTC.